One TCR beta chain is described in this entry. Assay used: immunoSEQ multiplex PCR; TCRdb lists only in-frame clones, some missing. The sample holds hundreds of thousands of clones, 70% to 90% seen once. CDR1 SGHTS and CDR2 YDEGEE come from the germline V gene. Trimming removed 2 bases at V and 7 bases at J, with 16 bases between. This CDR3 has 15 amino acids. The data are from a study of shared T cell receptors in the human thymus. The same data also went into a second study, on human thymus T cells. That source adds: The people who donated were healthy Finnish babies having corrective surgery for congenital heart defects. In corrective heart surgery, resections were taken, and these provided the thymus tissue. Apparent bias marked the V and J gene usage of thymic and blood repertoires. Related research has reported that thymic repertoires overlap highly among unrelated individuals.

The source material was thymocytes. This rearrangement joins TRBV5-8 to TRBJ2-1; no firm D call. This sequence was found in a boy in the first two years of life with a congenital heart defect. CDR3 residues: CASSFGWLAENEQFF. Here the CDR3 DNA reads TGTGCCAGCAGCTTTGGGTGGTTAGCAGAAAATGAGCAGTTCTTC.